This passage covers 30 T cell receptor beta chains from one sample sequenced in a study of T cell responses to AZD1222 COVID-19 vaccine. The assay was immunoSEQ multiplex PCR, and TCRdb's table has in-frame clones only and misses some. This table has approximately 150,000 clones, 88% appearing once. The material sequenced was peripheral blood, taken 28 days after the second dose of the MenACWY control vaccine. These receptor sequences come from an adult who received the MenACWY meningococcal vaccine as a control.

The rearrangement joins TRBV5-1 to TRBJ2-5; D is uncertain. This CDR3 region has 11 residues. V dropped 2 bases and J dropped 4 bases, with 3 bases sitting between them. Germline V gene lookup returns CDR1 SGHRS and CDR2 YFSETQ. CDR3: CASSFRETQYF. CDR3 DNA: TGCGCCAGCAGCTTTCGAGAGACCCAGTACTTC.

V is TRBV11-2 and J is TRBJ2-1; TRBD1 is a possible D gene (5 bases). Trimming removed 6 bases at V and 0 bases at J, with 24 bases between. CDR3 length: 19 amino acids. Per the germline V gene, CDR1 is SGHAT and CDR2 is FQNNGV. This CDR3 reads CASRRIPGRGPSSYNEQFF. CDR3 coding DNA: TGTGCCAGCAGACGTATCCCCGGAAGGGGCCCAAGCTCCTACAATGAGCAGTTCTTC.

The V gene is TRBV7-8, the J gene TRBJ1-1, with D possibly matching TRBD1 (5 bases). The CDR3 extends over 13 amino acids. The V end was cut by 5 bases, the J end by 1 base, with 8 bases between. Per germline, CDR1 SGHVS and CDR2 FQNEAQ. The CDR3 DNA reads as TGTGCCAGCAGCCGCGGACAGAACACTGAAGCTTTCTTT. Amino acids: CASSRGQNTEAFF.

The V call is TRBV11-3, the J call TRBJ1-5; D is ambiguous. The CDR3 extends over 13 amino acids. Germline V lookup: CDR1 SGHNT, CDR2 YENEEA. Deletions cut 5 bases from V and 0 bases from J, with 5 bases between. CDR3 sequence (DNA): TGTGCCAGCAGCCTATATAGCAATCAGCCCCAGCATTTT. Translation: CASSLYSNQPQHF. The full variable domain, in which reference TRBV11-3 and TRBJ1-5 provide the parts outside the CDR3, is EAGVVQSPRYKIIEKKQPVAFWCNPISGHNTLYWYLQNLGQGPELLIRYENEEAVDDSQLPKDRFSAERLKGVDSTLKIQPAELGDSAVYLCASSLYSNQPQHFGDGTRLSIL.

The chain has TRBV9 and TRBJ2-7; 7 nucleotides match TRBD1. The CDR3 contains 16 residues. Germline V gene sequence: CDR1 SGDLS, CDR2 YYNGEE. With 1 base clipped from V and 3 bases from J, the junction kept 10 bases outside the gene matches. Written as DNA, the CDR3 is TGTGCCAGCAGCGTACGGGACAGCCTTCTCATCTACGAGCAGTACTTC. Its translation is CASSVRDSLLIYEQYF.

V and J are TRBV6-5 and TRBJ2-1; perhaps TRBD1 as D (6 bases). V was trimmed by 0 bases and J by 9 bases, leaving 18 bases between them. Germline V lookup: CDR1 MNHEY, CDR2 SVGAGI. This CDR3 spans 16 amino acids. In DNA form, the CDR3 reads TGTGCCAGCAGTTACTCTACATTCAGGGGTAAGGGTGAGCAGTTCTTC. This translates into CASSYSTFRGKGEQFF.

V usage is TRBV28 and J usage is TRBJ1-4; perhaps TRBD1 as D (6 bases). CDR1 is MDHEN and CDR2 is SYDVKM in the germline V gene. CDR3 size: 16 residues. Trimming left V 1 base short and J 2 bases short, with 11 bases between. CDR3 loop: CASSLSGASTNEKLFF. The CDR3, as DNA: TGTGCCAGCAGTTTATCGGGGGCGTCGACTAATGAAAAACTGTTTTTT.

This sequence joins TRBV7-3 and TRBJ1-1, with a possible D match to TRBD1 (5 bases). There are 14 residues in the CDR3. Trimming cost V 5 bases and J 4 bases, with 14 bases left between them. Per the germline V gene, CDR1 is SGHTA and CDR2 is FQGTGA. The CDR3 DNA follows: TGTGCCAGCAGCCCACACGGCGGGGGCACTGAAGCTTTCTTT. Translated: CASSPHGGGTEAFF.

This rearrangement joins TRBV7-6 to TRBJ2-2, with D perhaps matching TRBD2 (6 bases). V was pared by 3 bases and J by 7 bases, with 15 bases between. Germline CDR1 SGHVS, CDR2 FNYEAQ. The CDR3 contains 15 residues. The CDR3 coding sequence is TGTGCCAGCAGCTTCCGGGACTCCAGGATCGGGGAGCTGTTTTTT. Translating it yields CASSFRDSRIGELFF.

The chain recombines TRBV5-1 with TRBJ1-3; 8 bases match TRBD1. The V gene end was trimmed by 5 bases and the J gene end by 4 bases; junction bases not matched to a gene: 8. The germline V gene has CDR1 SGHRS and CDR2 YFSETQ. This CDR3 comprises 15 residues. CDR3 amino acids: CASRSTGGAGNTIYF. As DNA, the CDR3 is TGCGCCAGCAGGAGCACAGGGGGGGCCGGAAACACCATATATTTT.

The rearrangement links TRBV18 to TRBJ2-2; 7 bases match TRBD1. CDR1 and CDR2 (germline): KGHSH, LQKENI. This CDR3 contains 16 residues. Losses at the gene ends were 3 bases for V and 4 bases for J; bases not matched to a gene: 8. The DNA for the CDR3 is TGTGCCAGCTCACCCCGTGGACAGGATCGCACCGGGGAGCTGTTTTTT. Its protein is CASSPRGQDRTGELFF.

The chain combines TRBV24-1 with TRBJ1-2; TRBD1 agrees at 8 bases. The V gene's germline CDR1 is KGHDR and CDR2 SFDVKD. The length of the CDR3 is 14 residues. J gave up 3 bases and V 7 bases, and 6 bases lay outside the gene matches. In DNA, the CDR3 is TGTGCCACCAGCAAGGACAGGGCAGACTATGGCTACACCTTC. Translation: CATSKDRADYGYTF.

The V and J genes are TRBV11-2 and TRBJ2-2; 9 bases are shared with TRBD2. Germline-derived CDR1 and CDR2 are SGHAT and FQNNGV. The CDR3 length is 17 residues. V shed 4 bases and J 4 bases; nucleotides not matched to a gene: 10. CDR3: CASSSPRTSEGTGELFF. CDR3 coding DNA: TGTGCCAGCAGCTCGCCCCGGACTAGCGAAGGCACCGGGGAGCTGTTTTTT.

The V call is TRBV29-1, the J call TRBJ2-1, with D perhaps matching TRBD1 or TRBD2 (7 bases each). Looked up from germline, CDR1 is SQVTM and CDR2 is ANQGSEA. CDR3 size: 15 residues. Trimming stripped 3 bases from V and 15 bases from J, with 27 bases between. The CDR3: CSVDGRSSGAEGAFF. DNA for the CDR3: TGCAGCGTTGATGGCAGGTCGAGCGGGGCTGAGGGGGCGTTCTTC.

The chain couples TRBV11-2 to TRBJ1-1, with 7 nucleotides matching TRBD1. Germline CDR1 SGHAT, CDR2 FQNNGV. Trimming took 4 bases from V and 0 from J; bases not matched to a gene: 2. The CDR3 contains 14 residues. CDR3 sequence (DNA): TGTGCCAGCAGCTGGGGACAGTTGAACACTGAAGCTTTCTTT. It is translated as CASSWGQLNTEAFF.

This chain connects TRBV29-1 to TRBJ1-1, with TRBD1 identical over 11 bases. The V segment lost 7 bases and the J segment 1 base; nucleotides outside the gene matches: 8. Germline V gene lookup returns CDR1 SQVTM and CDR2 ANQGSEA. The CDR3 runs 15 residues. The CDR3 here is CSGGGTGGTNTEAFF. The DNA of the CDR3 is TGCAGCGGAGGCGGGACAGGGGGGACGAACACTGAAGCTTTCTTT.

V and J are TRBV7-9 and TRBJ1-4; the D is unclear. Germline CDR1 and CDR2: SEHNR and FQNEAQ (reference sequence). V lost 4 bases and J 3 bases, leaving 15 bases between the germline ends. The CDR3 runs to 16 residues. CDR3 loop: CASSSRLWAPNEKLFF. The CDR3 nucleotides read TGTGCCAGCAGCTCTCGCCTCTGGGCTCCTAATGAAAAACTGTTTTTT.

The sample holds a few counts of this clone. The chain uses TRBV4-3 and TRBJ1-4, with D unresolved. V gave up 0 bases and J gave up 4 bases, with 9 bases separating them. The CDR3 loop spans 15 amino acids. Germline values: CDR1 LGHNA, CDR2 YSLEER. The DNA for the CDR3 is TGCGCCAGCAGCCAAGATGCACGGAATAATGAAAAACTGTTTTTT. This codes for CASSQDARNNEKLFF.

V usage is TRBV5-1 and J usage is TRBJ2-1; 11 nucleotides agree with TRBD2. The CDR3 spans 15 residues. CDR1 SGHRS and CDR2 YFSETQ come from the germline V gene. After removal of 5 bases from V and 6 bases from J, the junction contained 7 bases not matched to a gene. CDR3 residues: CASRMALAGANEQFF. CDR3 bases: TGCGCCAGCAGGATGGCACTAGCGGGGGCCAATGAGCAGTTCTTC.

This chain links TRBV3-1 (or the pseudogene TRBV3-2) with TRBJ1-5; weak D call: TRBD1 (5 bases). Germline CDR1 is LGHDT and CDR2 is YNNKEL (reference sequence). Trimming removed 4 bases at V and 7 bases at J, with 17 bases between. The CDR3 spans 15 residues. CDR3 sequence: CASSLSSGLGQPQHF. The CDR3 DNA reads as TGTGCCAGCAGCCTGTCGTCAGGGCTCGGGCAGCCCCAGCATTTT.

The chain couples TRBV4-2 to TRBJ1-5; tentative D call: TRBD1 (5 bases). This CDR3 region has 13 residues. Germline V CDR1 and CDR2: LGHNA, YNFKEQ. Trimming cost V 2 bases and J 8 bases, with 10 bases left between them. The CDR3 region has the DNA TGTGCCAGCAGCCAAACAGAACAGGAGCCCCAGCATTTT. Translated: CASSQTEQEPQHF.

This chain uses TRBV28 with TRBJ1-4; D is perhaps TRBD1 (5 bases). In germline, CDR1 is MDHEN, CDR2 SYDVKM. The CDR3 is 15 residues long. V shed 6 bases and J shed 3 bases, with 14 bases lying between them. The CDR3 sequence is CASRGQGGPNEKLFF. The CDR3 DNA is TGTGCCAGCAGGGGGCAGGGCGGGCCTAATGAAAAACTGTTTTTT.

The chain has TRBV5-6 and TRBJ2-3; D not resolved. CDR3 length equals 12 residues. V dropped 1 base and J dropped 4 bases, with 4 bases sitting between them. The germline V gene encodes CDR1 SGHDT and CDR2 YYEEEE. For the CDR3, the DNA is TGTGCCAGCAGCTTGCGGTCAGATACGCAGTATTTT. Amino acids: CASSLRSDTQYF.

The CDR3 is CASSPQGAGTEAFF. DNA of the CDR3: TGTGCCAGCAGCCCACAGGGGGCAGGGACTGAAGCTTTCTTT. The chain is built from TRBV6-2 or TRBV6-3 and TRBJ1-1; 9 bases align to TRBD1. J was trimmed by 5 bases and V by 6 bases; bases with no gene match: 7. The CDR3 loop spans 14 amino acids. In germline, CDR1 is MNHEY, CDR2 SVGEGT.

The J gene is TRBJ2-3, the V gene TRBV2, with D tentatively TRBD1 or TRBD2 (5 bases each). The germline V gene has CDR1 SNHLY and CDR2 FYNNEI. The length of the CDR3 is 15 residues. V dropped 11 bases and J dropped 4 bases, with 22 bases sitting between them. The CDR3 region is CAHSAARERADTQYF. CDR3 DNA sequence: TGTGCCCACTCGGCAGCCAGGGAGAGGGCAGATACGCAGTATTTT.

The chain couples TRBV6-5 to TRBJ1-2, with D possibly being TRBD1 (5 bases). Germline CDR1 reads MNHEY; CDR2 reads SVGAGI. CDR3 length: 14 amino acids. Trimming shortened V by 7 bases and J by 7 bases, and 19 bases separated the two germline ends. CDR3 DNA sequence: TGTGCCAGCAACCCCGGGACCCTACAGCGTGGCTACACCTTC. Translated: CASNPGTLQRGYTF.

This clone was observed once. The V call is TRBV7-2, the J call TRBJ2-1; 10 bases are shared with TRBD2. V lost 2 bases and J lost 6; bases outside the gene matches: 7. The CDR3 is 16 amino acids. Germline CDR1 reads SGHTA; CDR2 reads FQGNSA. CDR3 nucleotide sequence: TGTGCCAGCAGCTTATCTCTAGCGGGAGCATCCAATGAGCAGTTCTTC. As protein: CASSLSLAGASNEQFF.

This rearrangement joins TRBV2 to TRBJ1-1, with TRBD1 matching 7 bases. The CDR3 totals 15 residues. CDR1 and CDR2 (germline): SNHLY, FYNNEI. J gave up 0 bases and V 6 bases, and 7 bases lay outside the gene matches. CDR3 nucleotide sequence: TGTGCCAGCAGCGACAGGGATACAATGAACACTGAAGCTTTCTTT. Translating gives CASSDRDTMNTEAFF. The whole variable domain, filled in from reference TRBV2 and TRBJ1-1, reads EPEVTQTPSHQVTQMGQEVILRCVPISNHLYFYWYRQILGQKVEFLVSFYNNEISEKSEIFDDQFSVERPDGSNFTLKIRSTKLEDSAMYFCASSDRDTMNTEAFFGQGTRLTVV.

This clone was observed a handful of times. The rearrangement joins TRBV3-1 (or the pseudogene TRBV3-2) to TRBJ1-2; a possible D gene is TRBD1 (6 bases). The V gene's germline CDR1 is LGHDT and CDR2 YNNKEL (reference sequence). Trimming took off 5 bases at V and 4 bases at J, with 14 bases between the two ends. The CDR3 has 14 residues. Here the CDR3 reads CASSTRTALYGYTF. In DNA, the CDR3 is TGTGCCAGCAGCACACGGACAGCTCTCTATGGCTACACCTTC.

This clone appeared once. This chain links TRBV4-3 with TRBJ2-1; D gene unclear. The germline CDR1 and CDR2 sequences are LGHNA and YSLEER. The CDR3 sequence is 17 residues long. The V and J ends lost 2 bases and 0 bases respectively, with 14 bases between them. The CDR3 DNA reads TGCGCCAGCAGCCAAAACGCCCAGGTCCCCTCCTACAATGAGCAGTTCTTC. As protein: CASSQNAQVPSYNEQFF.